Presented here are 25 T cell receptor beta chains from one specimen sequenced in a study of beta chain features in type 1 diabetes. General observations from the study: Shortening of TCRB CDR3s, moderate but significant, appeared in all four CD4+ subsets of Type 1 diabetes patients.

cDNA synthesis used the whole RNA isolate, giving expressed TCRB sequences. The table came from immunoSEQ multiplex PCR; TCRdb's copy has only in-frame clones and leaves some out. This sample has a few hundred thousand clones, with 8.5% to 10% found just once. These receptors are not linked to any known antigen. Sequences were obtained from central memory CD4+ T cells from blood. These receptors came from a man aged 30 to 45 with type 1 diabetes.

The chain has TRBV9 and TRBJ2-1; 8 positions match TRBD1. Germline V gene lookup returns CDR1 SGDLS and CDR2 YYNGEE. With 7 bases clipped from V and 3 bases from J, the junction kept 3 bases outside the gene matches. The CDR3 has 13 residues. The CDR3 sequence is CASEGTGYNEQFF. The CDR3 DNA reads as TGTGCCAGCGAAGGGACAGGCTACAATGAGCAGTTCTTC.

This clone was seen more than once but under ten times. The V and J genes are TRBV29-1 and TRBJ2-5; D is undetermined. The CDR3 runs to 13 residues. The germline V gene encodes CDR1 SQVTM and CDR2 ANQGSEA. Trimming removed 2 bases from V and 2 bases from J, with 9 bases in between. The CDR3 is CSVEFGLQETQYF. CDR3 nucleotides: TGCAGCGTTGAATTTGGATTACAAGAGACCCAGTACTTC.

V usage is TRBV19 and J usage is TRBJ1-5; no reliable D call. This CDR3 contains 16 residues. Trimming removed 7 bases from V and 0 bases from J, with 16 bases in between. Germline CDR1 is LNHDA and CDR2 is SQIVND (reference sequence). CDR3 sequence: CASTFMMGSSNQPQHF. As DNA, the CDR3 is TGTGCCAGTACCTTTATGATGGGGAGTAGCAATCAGCCCCAGCATTTT. Filled out from reference TRBV19 and TRBJ1-5, the complete variable domain reads DGGITQSPKYLFRKEGQNVTLSCEQNLNHDAMYWYRQDPGQGLRLIYYSQIVNDFQKGDIAEGYSVSREKKESFPLTVTSAQKNPTAFYLCASTFMMGSSNQPQHFGDGTRLSIL.

A few counts support this clone. The CDR3 sequence: CAWRVGNTGELFF. CDR3 DNA: TGTGCCTGGAGGGTAGGGAACACCGGGGAGCTGTTTTTT. The chain uses TRBV30 and TRBJ2-2; no firm D call. The V gene's germline CDR1 is GTSNPN and CDR2 SVGIG (reference sequence). This CDR3 has 13 amino acids. Trimming removed 3 bases at V and 1 base at J, with 6 bases between.

This clone was counted a few times. This chain joins TRBV18 and TRBJ2-1; 10 nucleotides align to TRBD2. The germline gives CDR1 KGHSH, CDR2 LQKENI. The trim removed 0 bases at V and 7 bases at J, leaving 12 bases unmatched. The CDR3 extends over 18 amino acids. The CDR3 loop is CASSPPVLAGAVGNEQFF. The CDR3 DNA is TGTGCCAGCTCACCACCGGTGCTAGCGGGAGCCGTTGGGAATGAGCAGTTCTTC. Full variable domain (rest looked up from reference TRBV18 and TRBJ2-1): NAGVMQNPRHLVRRRGQEARLRCSPMKGHSHVYWYRQLPEEGLKFMVYLQKENIIDESGMPKERFSAEFPKEGPSILRIQQVVRGDSAAYFCASSPPVLAGAVGNEQFFGPGTRLTVL.

This rearrangement joins TRBV6-5 to TRBJ2-7; 9 nucleotides match TRBD1. Trimming at V came to 6 bases and at J to 5 bases, leaving 8 bases not matched to a gene. Germline values: CDR1 MNHEY, CDR2 SVGAGI. The CDR3 has 14 amino acids. The CDR3 here is CASRPGQGIHEQYF. CDR3 DNA sequence: TGTGCCAGCAGGCCGGGACAGGGTATCCACGAGCAGTACTTC.

As regards this clone: A read error may produce the germline difference seen at one junction end. The chain employs TRBV10-3 and TRBJ1-2; D gene unclear. The CDR3 loop spans 15 amino acids. Per the germline V gene, CDR1 is ENHRY and CDR2 is SYGVKD. The CDR3, as DNA: TGTGCCAGCAGTGTCGGCCAGACGTCAAACTATGGCTACACCTTC. It translates to CASSVGQTSNYGYTF.

This chain links TRBV5-6 with TRBJ2-7; maybe TRBD1 (6 bases). CDR1 is SGHDT, CDR2 YYEEEE, per germline. The V gene lost 2 bases and the J gene lost 0 bases, with 15 bases spanning the gap. The CDR3 loop spans 16 amino acids. CDR3: CASSFTVTGVSYEQYF. The CDR3 DNA follows: TGTGCCAGCAGCTTTACTGTGACAGGAGTCTCCTACGAGCAGTACTTC.

J is TRBJ1-5 and V is TRBV7-2; D gene unclear. Germline values: CDR1 SGHTA, CDR2 FQGNSA. V lost 5 bases to trimming and J lost 0 bases, with 8 bases between them. This CDR3 has 14 amino acids. The CDR3 region is CASSLSDSNQPQHF. The CDR3 nucleotides read TGTGCCAGCAGCCTCAGTGATAGCAATCAGCCCCAGCATTTT. The full variable domain, completed using reference TRBV7-2 and TRBJ1-5, is GAGVSQSPSNKVTEKGKDVELRCDPISGHTALYWYRQSLGQGLEFLIYFQGNSAPDKSGLPSDRFSAERTGGSVSTLTIQRTQQEDSAVYLCASSLSDSNQPQHFGDGTRLSIL.

The sample holds one count of this clone. The J gene is TRBJ2-7, the V gene TRBV7-9; D unresolved. The ends were cut back, 5 bases at V and 7 bases at J, with 12 bases in the middle. The length of the CDR3 is 12 residues. Per germline, CDR1 SEHNR and CDR2 FQNEAQ (reference sequence). For the CDR3, the DNA is TGTGCCAGCAGCCTCCTAGGGCGGGAGCAGTACTTC. This gives the protein CASSLLGREQYF.

Here the CDR3 DNA reads TGTGCCAGCAGCTTAGATCAAGGAGGGACTGGGGCCCTCTACGAGCAGTACTTC. Amino acids: CASSLDQGGTGALYEQYF. The rearrangement uses TRBV11-2 and TRBJ2-7, with D possibly being TRBD2 (6 bases). Germline V gene lookup returns CDR1 SGHAT and CDR2 FQNNGV. Deletions cut 0 bases from V and 3 bases from J, with 21 bases between. The CDR3 extends over 18 amino acids.

This clone has a handful of counts. Other DNA sequences in the sample encode the same CDR3. The chain is built from TRBV20-1 and TRBJ2-5; the D is unclear. Germline-derived CDR1 and CDR2 are DFQATT and SNEGSKA (reference sequence). The CDR3 is 10 amino acids. Here the CDR3 reads CSAREETQYF. The CDR3 nucleotides are TGCAGCGCCCGGGAAGAGACCCAGTACTTC.

This clone was picked up a small number of times. The rearrangement links TRBV11-3 to TRBJ2-3; unclear D gene. Germline assignment: CDR1 SGHNT and CDR2 YENEEA. V lost 5 bases and J 1 base, leaving 7 bases between the germline ends. CDR3 length: 13 amino acids. For the CDR3, the DNA is TGTGCCAGCAGCGTCACAGGCACAGATACGCAGTATTTT. This translates into CASSVTGTDTQYF.

V is TRBV30 and J is TRBJ2-4; weak D call: TRBD2 (6 bases). Trimming took off 0 bases at V and 2 bases at J, with 14 bases between the two ends. Germline assignment: CDR1 GTSNPN and CDR2 SVGIG (reference sequence). This CDR3 contains 16 residues. The CDR3 DNA is TGTGCCTGGAGTGTACTGGCCGGCGGGACCAAAAACATTCAGTACTTC. This encodes CAWSVLAGGTKNIQYF.

V and J are TRBV4-2 and TRBJ2-1; TRBD1 is a possible D gene (6 bases). V was clipped by 0 bases and J by 2 bases, with 14 bases between them. The CDR3 has 17 amino acids. Germline V CDR1 and CDR2: LGHNA, YNFKEQ. The CDR3: CASSQEVTGKTYNEQFF. The CDR3 DNA reads TGTGCCAGCAGCCAAGAAGTAACAGGGAAAACCTACAATGAGCAGTTCTTC.

A few counts support this clone. The chain couples TRBV19 to TRBJ1-2; a possible D gene is TRBD1 (6 bases). This CDR3 comprises 14 residues. CDR1 LNHDA and CDR2 SQIVND come from the germline V gene (reference sequence). The V end lost 6 bases, the J end lost 5 bases, and 16 bases lay between the germline ends. CDR3 region: CASRSGAGDYGYTF. In DNA, the CDR3 is TGTGCCAGTAGGTCCGGGGCAGGGGATTATGGCTACACCTTC.

This clone occurred a few times. V and J are TRBV11-2 and TRBJ2-1; 8 bases match TRBD2. There are 16 residues in the CDR3. With 4 bases clipped from V and 6 bases from J, the junction kept 11 bases outside the gene matches. Germline CDR1 SGHAT, CDR2 FQNNGV. The chain's CDR3 is CASSSPPGLGINEQFF. The CDR3, as DNA: TGTGCCAGCAGCTCACCCCCGGGACTAGGAATCAATGAGCAGTTCTTC.

CDR3 in amino acids: CASSRGDISSYEQYF. The CDR3 nucleotides read TGTGCCAGCAGCAGGGGGGACATTAGCTCCTACGAGCAGTACTTC. The rearrangement links TRBV11-2 to TRBJ2-5; D may correspond to TRBD1 or TRBD2 (6 bases each). The J call may be incorrect, as the DNA end agrees better with TRBJ2-7. The CDR3 sequence is 15 residues long. Germline values: CDR1 SGHAT, CDR2 FQNNGV.

The V call is TRBV4-2, the J call TRBJ2-5; 8 nucleotides match TRBD1. The V and J ends lost 5 bases and 5 bases, in that order; junction bases with no gene match: 7. There are 14 residues in the CDR3. From germline, CDR1 is LGHNA and CDR2 YNFKEQ. The CDR3 sequence is CASSSTGEQETQYF. In DNA form, the CDR3 reads TGTGCCAGCAGCTCGACAGGGGAGCAGGAGACCCAGTACTTC.

The chain has TRBV7-8 and TRBJ1-4; no definite D call. The V gene lost 0 bases and the J gene lost 0 bases, with 5 bases spanning the gap. From germline, CDR1 is SGHVS and CDR2 FQNEAQ. The CDR3 totals 15 residues. The CDR3 bases are TGTGCCAGCAGCTTAGCTAGGGCAACTAATGAAAAACTGTTTTTT. Protein sequence: CASSLARATNEKLFF.

This clone showed up many times. The chain carries TRBV18 and TRBJ2-7; 12 bases match TRBD2. The junction had 6 bases not matched to a gene; V was cut back by 4 bases and J by 5 bases. This CDR3 is 15 amino acids long. Per the germline V gene, CDR1 is KGHSH and CDR2 is LQKENI. The CDR3 is CASSRGLAGIDEQYF. CDR3 sequence (DNA): TGTGCCAGCTCACGGGGACTAGCGGGCATCGACGAGCAGTACTTC.

In its sample, this clone was seen a few times. The rearrangement links TRBV4-3 to TRBJ1-2, with TRBD1 matching over 8 bases. V was pared by 1 base and J by 10 bases, with 8 bases of the junction left unmatched. The length of the CDR3 is 14 residues. Germline values: CDR1 LGHNA, CDR2 YSLEER. The chain's CDR3 is CASSQVFGTGTYTF. In DNA, the CDR3 is TGCGCCAGCAGCCAAGTATTTGGGACAGGTACCTACACCTTC.

This clone appeared a few times. Additional DNA sequences in this sample encode the identical CDR3. The chain has TRBV28 and TRBJ2-7, with D unclear. Per germline, CDR1 MDHEN and CDR2 SYDVKM. V was cut by 2 bases and J by 4 bases, with 6 bases left in between. CDR3 length equals 12 residues. The CDR3 loop is CASSLLGYEQYF. CDR3 sequence (DNA): TGTGCCAGCAGTTTACTGGGTTACGAGCAGTACTTC.

This clone was detected ten times or more. V usage is TRBV5-1 and J usage is TRBJ2-5; 9 bases match TRBD2. Germline CDR1 is SGHRS and CDR2 is YFSETQ. The CDR3 totals 15 residues. J lost 5 bases, V lost 1 base, and 6 bases had no gene match. This CDR3 reads CASSLRGREVETQYF. CDR3 sequence (DNA): TGCGCCAGCAGCTTGCGCGGGAGGGAGGTGGAGACCCAGTACTTC.

This chain joins TRBV11-2 and TRBJ2-1; D possibly corresponds to TRBD2 (6 bases). V was cut by 6 bases and J by 2 bases, with 8 bases left in between. Germline V CDR1 and CDR2: SGHAT, FQNNGV. The CDR3 runs to 13 residues. CDR3 sequence reads: CASRLAAYNEQFF. The CDR3 region has the DNA TGTGCCAGCAGACTAGCAGCCTACAATGAGCAGTTCTTC.